This T cell receptor beta chain was obtained from a study of spatial heterogeneity in lung cancer. About the study: Detected sequences consistently included more beta-chain ones than alpha-chain ones.

Regarding time point: sample taken at primary tumor resection. No cells were sorted before sequencing. The whole RNA sequenced was extracted from tumor, nontumor lung or frozen PBMC. The 72 donors had untreated early-stage non-small cell lung cancer. The study tagged each TCR cDNA molecule with a unique molecular identifier. TCRdb re-called the 5' RACE reads through MiXCR, storing one row per CDR3 protein. This table holds about 1,400 distinct CDR3 sequences, around 46% found once. With V trimmed by 4 bases and J by 4 bases, 4 bases remained unmatched. The CDR3 covers 16 residues. Germline CDR1 reads KGHDR; CDR2 reads SFDVKD.

Material: PBMCs, obtained at surgery. This sequence was found in a female donor with early-stage non-small cell lung cancer. This chain joins TRBV24-1 and TRBJ1-5; 12 nucleotides align to TRBD1. CDR3 sequence: CATSDPGQGANQPQHF. CDR3 bases: TGTGCCACCAGTGACCCGGGACAGGGGGCAAATCAGCCCCAGCATTTT.